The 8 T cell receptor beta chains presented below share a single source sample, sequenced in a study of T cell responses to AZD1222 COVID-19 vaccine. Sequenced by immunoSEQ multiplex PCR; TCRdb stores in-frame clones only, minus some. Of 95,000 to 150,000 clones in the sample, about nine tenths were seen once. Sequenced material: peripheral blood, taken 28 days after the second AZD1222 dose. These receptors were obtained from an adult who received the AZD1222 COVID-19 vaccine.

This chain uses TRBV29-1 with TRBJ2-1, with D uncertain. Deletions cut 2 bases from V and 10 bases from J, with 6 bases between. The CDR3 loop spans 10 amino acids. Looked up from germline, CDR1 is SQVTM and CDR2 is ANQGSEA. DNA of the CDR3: TGCAGCGTTGAATTGGGGGAGCAGTTCTTC. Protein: CSVELGEQFF.

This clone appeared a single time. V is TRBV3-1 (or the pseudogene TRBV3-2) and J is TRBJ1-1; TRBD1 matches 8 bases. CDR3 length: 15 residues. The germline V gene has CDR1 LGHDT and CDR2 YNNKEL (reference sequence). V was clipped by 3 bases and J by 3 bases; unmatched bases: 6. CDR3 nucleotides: TGTGCCAGCAGCCACTATGCAGGGGGCCACACTGAAGCTTTCTTT. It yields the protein CASSHYAGGHTEAFF.

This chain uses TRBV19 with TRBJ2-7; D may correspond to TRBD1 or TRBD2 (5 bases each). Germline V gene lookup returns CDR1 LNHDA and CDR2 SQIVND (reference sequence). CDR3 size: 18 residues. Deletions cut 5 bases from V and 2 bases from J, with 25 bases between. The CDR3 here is CASSRVPFLGTEPYEQYF. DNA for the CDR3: TGTGCCAGTAGTCGTGTTCCTTTTCTTGGGACGGAACCCTACGAGCAGTACTTC.

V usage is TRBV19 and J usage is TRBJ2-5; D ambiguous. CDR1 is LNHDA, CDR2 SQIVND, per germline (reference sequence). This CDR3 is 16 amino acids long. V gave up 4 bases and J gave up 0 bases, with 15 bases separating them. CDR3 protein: CASSTLWTRYQETQYF. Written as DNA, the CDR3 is TGTGCCAGTAGTACCCTGTGGACGAGGTACCAAGAGACCCAGTACTTC.

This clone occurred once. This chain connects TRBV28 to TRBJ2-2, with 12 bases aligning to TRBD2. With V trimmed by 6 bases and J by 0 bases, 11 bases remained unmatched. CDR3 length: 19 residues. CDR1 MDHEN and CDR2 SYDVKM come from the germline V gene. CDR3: CASRTLYLAGGPNTGELFF. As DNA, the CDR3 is TGTGCCAGCAGAACCCTCTACCTAGCGGGAGGGCCGAACACCGGGGAGCTGTTTTTT. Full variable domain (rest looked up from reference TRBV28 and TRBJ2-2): DVKVTQSSRYLVKRTGEKVFLECVQDMDHENMFWYRQDPGLGLRLIYFSYDVKMKEKGDIPEGYSVSREKKERFSLILESASTNQTSMYLCASRTLYLAGGPNTGELFFGEGSRLTVL.

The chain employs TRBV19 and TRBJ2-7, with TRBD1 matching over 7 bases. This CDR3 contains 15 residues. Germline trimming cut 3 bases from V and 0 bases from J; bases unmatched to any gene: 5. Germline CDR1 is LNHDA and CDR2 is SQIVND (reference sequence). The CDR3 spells CASSISQGDSYEQYF. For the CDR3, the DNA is TGTGCCAGTAGTATTAGCCAGGGGGACTCCTACGAGCAGTACTTC.

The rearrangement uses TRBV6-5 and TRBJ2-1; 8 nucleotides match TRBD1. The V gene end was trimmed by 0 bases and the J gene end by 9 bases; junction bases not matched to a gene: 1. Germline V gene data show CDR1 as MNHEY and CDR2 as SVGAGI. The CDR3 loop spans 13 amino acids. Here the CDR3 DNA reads TGTGCCAGCAGTTACTCTGACAGGGGTGAGCAGTTCTTC. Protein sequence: CASSYSDRGEQFF.

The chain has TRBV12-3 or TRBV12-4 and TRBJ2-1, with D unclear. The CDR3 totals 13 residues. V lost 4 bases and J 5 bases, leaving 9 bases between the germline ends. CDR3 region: CASSSNTDNEQFF. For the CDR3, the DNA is TGTGCCAGCAGTTCAAACACAGACAATGAGCAGTTCTTC.